These T cell receptor beta chains were read from a single sample in a study of radiation and T cells in renal cell carcinoma. TCRdb keeps only in-frame clones here, not all; method: immunoSEQ multiplex PCR. The sample lists some 100,000 clones; approximately 83% were seen once. Sequenced here: blood, sampled from a patient whose treatment included radiotherapy and nephrectomy. Receptors originate from a man aged 55 to 70 with renal cell carcinoma. Both conserved end residues are part of each CDR3. A D gene is named only where the DNA matches it firmly. The listing skips clone size in some rows; elsewhere it reads once, few, many or a size class.

J gene | V gene | D gene | clone size | CDR3 DNA | CDR3 protein
TRBJ2-1 | TRBV11-2 | . | . | TGTGCCAGCAGCTTAGCGCGCACCTACAATGAGCAGTTCTTC | CASSLARTYNEQFF
TRBJ2-5 | TRBV7-2 | . | . | TGTGCCAGCAGCTTATCTGGGAGCGGTAGGCAAGAGACCCAGTACTTC | CASSLSGSGRQETQYF
TRBJ2-3 | TRBV15 | . | . | TGTGCCACCAGCAGAGAGAGAGGGGCTAGAGTAGGGAGCACAGATACGCAGTATTTT | CATSRERGARVGSTDTQYF
TRBJ2-5 | TRBV29-1 | TRBD2 | . | TGCAGCGTATCTAGCGGGAGGGCCCGAGAGACCCAGTACTTC | CSVSSGRARETQYF
TRBJ2-7 | TRBV5-5 | . | few | TGTGCCAGCAGCTTGGCCCACGGGGGAGCGACCTACGAGCAGTACTTC | CASSLAHGGATYEQYF
TRBJ2-7 | TRBV7-6 | . | . | TGTGCCAGCGGCCCGGATCGAGGGGGGATCGAGCAGTACTTC | CASGPDRGGIEQYF
TRBJ2-2 | TRBV4-2 | TRBD2 | few | TGTGCCAGCAGCCATCCCTCAAGGGGCGGACTAGCGGGAGTTGGCACCGGGGAGCTGTTTTTT | CASSHPSRGGLAGVGTGELFF
TRBJ1-4 | TRBV28 | . | . | TGTGCCACCCCAGGTCGGGGGGCCCGGGAAAAACTGTTTTTT | CATPGRGAREKLFF
TRBJ1-4 | TRBV28 | . | . | TGTGCCAGCACCTCGAACTACCGTAAGGTTGAAAAACTGTTTTTT | CASTSNYRKVEKLFF
TRBJ1-5 | TRBV28 | . | once | TGTGCCAGCAGTTCCTTCCCGGGGGCGCCTGGCAATCAGCCCCAGCATTTT | CASSSFPGAPGNQPQHF
TRBJ2-1 | TRBV15 | . | . | TGTGCCACCAGCAAGATTTGGGGGGAGAATGAGCAGTTCTTC | CATSKIWGENEQFF
TRBJ2-5 | TRBV28 | . | . | TGTGCCAGCAGTTTCCTCACAGGGTTGGGGGAGACCCAGTACTTC | CASSFLTGLGETQYF
TRBJ2-7 | TRBV27 | TRBD1 | . | TGTGCCAGCAGTATGACGACAGGGCGGCCCTACGAGCAGTACTTC | CASSMTTGRPYEQYF
TRBJ1-2 | TRBV6-1 | . | . | TGTGCCAGCAGTTTATCTCGGGGGGGCCCTAGAGGCTACACCTTC | CASSLSRGGPRGYTF
TRBJ2-1 | TRBV7-2 | TRBD2 | . | TGTGCCAGCAGCTTAACTAGCGGAGGATACAATGAGCAGTTCTTC | CASSLTSGGYNEQFF